This T cell receptor beta chain is drawn from a study of identical twins. Study conclusions and caveats: Interpretation of the results relied on cross-sectional statistical analysis and not on following the same donors. Beta out-of-frame sequences showed weaker excess twin sharing.

This clonotype was counted between two and nine times. Antigen: not known. Template switching created a universal primer site, and the cDNA included unique molecular identifiers. TCRdb independently ran MiXCR on the 5' RACE reads; one entry per CDR3 protein. This sample has roughly 1,500,000 distinct CDR3 sequences, with about 32% found just once. What was sequenced was cord blood. The sequence derives from a newborn girl in good health.

CDR3 sequence: CASSQQGARRNTEAFF. The CDR3 DNA follows: TGTGCCAGCAGCCAACAGGGGGCGAGAAGGAACACTGAAGCTTTCTTT. The gene calls are TRBV4-2 and TRBJ1-1; 8 bases fit TRBD1. V gave up 2 bases and J gave up 1 base; unmatched junction bases: 6. This CDR3 comprises 16 residues. Looked up from germline, CDR1 is LGHNA and CDR2 is YNFKEQ.